A selection of T cell receptor beta chains follows, all from one sample in a study of blood T cell repertoires in COVID-19. Method: immunoSEQ multiplex PCR; TCRdb's copy keeps in-frame clones and lacks some. The sample carries roughly 330,000 clones, 87% recorded once. The specimen was PBMCs or T cells enriched from blood (not recorded which). These receptor sequences come from a woman aged 25-40 years who had recovered from COVID-19. CDR3s include the opening cysteine and the closing phenylalanine or tryptophan. A D gene is named only where the DNA matches it firmly. Size is omitted from some rows. Given values are once, few, many or a class for expanded clones.

v_gene: TRBV18; d_gene: TRBD2; abundance: once; j_gene: TRBJ2-1; CDR3nt: TGTGCCAGCTCCTCGACTAGCGGGGGGTGGAACAATGAGCAGTTCTTC; CDR3aa: CASSSTSGGWNNEQFF
v_gene: TRBV2; d_gene: TRBD2; abundance: few; j_gene: TRBJ2-7; CDR3nt: TGTGCCAGCAGTGAAGCGGGGCTAGCGGGTTACTCCTACGAGCAGTACTTC; CDR3aa: CASSEAGLAGYSYEQYF
v_gene: TRBV6-5; d_gene: TRBD2; abundance: -; j_gene: TRBJ2-5; CDR3nt: TGTGCCAGCAGTTACGGATTAGCGGGGCACCCGGAGACCCAGTACTTC; CDR3aa: CASSYGLAGHPETQYF
v_gene: TRBV7-2; d_gene: TRBD1; abundance: once; j_gene: TRBJ1-1; CDR3nt: TGTGCCAGCAGCTTTGAAGGGACAGCAAGTCAAGCTTTCTTT; CDR3aa: CASSFEGTASQAFF
v_gene: TRBV10-2; d_gene: -; abundance: -; j_gene: TRBJ1-1; CDR3nt: TGCGCCAGCATGGAGGAAATGAACACTGAAGCTTTCTTT; CDR3aa: CASMEEMNTEAFF
v_gene: TRBV5-1; d_gene: TRBD1; abundance: -; j_gene: TRBJ1-1; CDR3nt: TGCGCCAGCAGCTTGGGGACCGGGACAGGGGGTGAGAGAGCTTTCTTT; CDR3aa: CASSLGTGTGGERAFF
v_gene: TRBV13; d_gene: -; abundance: -; j_gene: TRBJ2-5; CDR3nt: TGTGCCAGCAGCTTAGTAAGGGGCCCTACCTTGCAAGAGACCCAGTACTTC; CDR3aa: CASSLVRGPTLQETQYF
v_gene: TRBV29-1; d_gene: -; abundance: -; j_gene: TRBJ1-1; CDR3nt: TGCAGCGCCGGTACAGGGTTAAGTTTCGGAGCTTTCTTT; CDR3aa: CSAGTGLSFGAFF
v_gene: TRBV7-6; d_gene: -; abundance: -; j_gene: TRBJ2-2; CDR3nt: TGTGCCAGCAGCTTAGGGGGGGATTGGACCGGGGAGCTGTTTTTT; CDR3aa: CASSLGGDWTGELFF
v_gene: TRBV19; d_gene: -; abundance: -; j_gene: TRBJ1-2; CDR3nt: TGTGCCAGTAGTATAAGGGGCCAGGGAAGTTGGGGCTACACCTTC; CDR3aa: CASSIRGQGSWGYTF
v_gene: TRBV5-6; d_gene: -; abundance: -; j_gene: TRBJ1-3; CDR3nt: TGTGCCAGCAGCTTGGCGGGTAGCCGGGGAAACACCATATATTTT; CDR3aa: CASSLAGSRGNTIYF
v_gene: TRBV29-1; d_gene: -; abundance: -; j_gene: TRBJ2-3; CDR3nt: TGCAGCGTGCACTTGAGCACAGATACGCAGTATTTT; CDR3aa: CSVHLSTDTQYF
v_gene: TRBV9; d_gene: TRBD2; abundance: -; j_gene: TRBJ2-3; CDR3nt: TGTGCCAGCAGCGAGCGGGGTACCACAGATACGCAGTATTTT; CDR3aa: CASSERGTTDTQYF
v_gene: TRBV5-1; d_gene: TRBD1; abundance: -; j_gene: TRBJ1-1; CDR3nt: TGCGCCAGCAGCTTGGCCGGGGACAGGGGGCTACCTGCGGGATATGAAGCTTTCTTT; CDR3aa: CASSLAGDRGLPAGYEAFF
v_gene: TRBV10-2; d_gene: -; abundance: -; j_gene: TRBJ2-1; CDR3nt: TGCGCCACGGCTCCCTCCGGGTTGGGCAATGAGCAGTTCTTC; CDR3aa: CATAPSGLGNEQFF
v_gene: TRBV7-9; d_gene: -; abundance: -; j_gene: TRBJ1-4; CDR3nt: TGTGCCAGCAGCTTAGTCAGGGGTGAATGGAATGAAAAACTGTTTTTT; CDR3aa: CASSLVRGEWNEKLFF
v_gene: TRBV4-1; d_gene: -; abundance: -; j_gene: TRBJ2-7; CDR3nt: TGCGCCAGCAGCCATGGAACAGCCTACGAGCAGTACTTC; CDR3aa: CASSHGTAYEQYF
v_gene: TRBV25-1; d_gene: -; abundance: -; j_gene: TRBJ2-7; CDR3nt: TGTGCCAGCAGCGGAACAGGGTACGAGCAGTACTTC; CDR3aa: CASSGTGYEQYF
v_gene: TRBV19; d_gene: -; abundance: -; j_gene: TRBJ2-7; CDR3nt: TGTGCCAGTAGTATCCTGGGGGGGGCCGACGAGCAGTACTTC; CDR3aa: CASSILGGADEQYF
v_gene: TRBV28; d_gene: TRBD2; abundance: -; j_gene: TRBJ2-1; CDR3nt: TGTGCCAGCAGTTACACCGCTAGCGGGGGGCCAAGGAGCTCCTACAATGAGCAGTTCTTC; CDR3aa: CASSYTASGGPRSSYNEQFF
v_gene: TRBV7-6; d_gene: TRBD2; abundance: -; j_gene: TRBJ2-3; CDR3nt: TGTGCCAGCAGCAGGACTAGCGGGGGATACACAGATACGCAGTATTTT; CDR3aa: CASSRTSGGYTDTQYF
v_gene: TRBV28; d_gene: -; abundance: -; j_gene: TRBJ1-5; CDR3nt: TGTGCCAGCAGTCCCCGTTCTCCTGCGAGGCCCCAGCATTTT; CDR3aa: CASSPRSPARPQHF
v_gene: TRBV28; d_gene: TRBD1; abundance: few; j_gene: TRBJ1-1; CDR3nt: TGTGCCAGCAGTTTAGGGGACAGTCTTGTCACTGAAGCTTTCTTT; CDR3aa: CASSLGDSLVTEAFF
v_gene: TRBV29-1; d_gene: -; abundance: once; j_gene: TRBJ1-1; CDR3nt: TGCAGCGTTGGGGCAGGCTGGGCTATGAACACTGAAGCTTTCTTT; CDR3aa: CSVGAGWAMNTEAFF
v_gene: TRBV13; d_gene: TRBD1; abundance: -; j_gene: TRBJ2-1; CDR3nt: TGTGCCAGCAGCCAGGACAGGGGGCGCAGAAATGAGCAGTTCTTC; CDR3aa: CASSQDRGRRNEQFF
v_gene: TRBV5-5; d_gene: -; abundance: -; j_gene: TRBJ1-1; CDR3nt: TGTGCCAGCAGTCTACAGGCAACGAACACTGAAGCTTTCTTT; CDR3aa: CASSLQATNTEAFF
v_gene: TRBV4-1; d_gene: -; abundance: -; j_gene: TRBJ1-6; CDR3nt: TGCGCCAGCAGCCAAGTCGGAGGGATGGATTCACCCCTCCACTTT; CDR3aa: CASSQVGGMDSPLHF
v_gene: TRBV6-5; d_gene: -; abundance: -; j_gene: TRBJ2-7; CDR3nt: TGTGCCAGCAGTTACAGCCAGGGCTACGAGCAGTACTTC; CDR3aa: CASSYSQGYEQYF
v_gene: TRBV18; d_gene: -; abundance: -; j_gene: TRBJ2-7; CDR3nt: TGTGCCAGCTCACCACGTTCCGCGAGGTCCTACGAGCAGTACTTC; CDR3aa: CASSPRSARSYEQYF
v_gene: TRBV11-1; d_gene: -; abundance: -; j_gene: TRBJ2-7; CDR3nt: TGTGCCAGCAGCTTAGTGGCAGGAAGCTGGGAGCAGTACTTC; CDR3aa: CASSLVAGSWEQYF
v_gene: TRBV5-1; d_gene: TRBD1; abundance: -; j_gene: TRBJ2-2; CDR3nt: TGCGCCAGCAGAGCATTGTTGGGACAGGGAACCGGGGAGCTGTTTTTT; CDR3aa: CASRALLGQGTGELFF
v_gene: TRBV4-1; d_gene: TRBD2; abundance: -; j_gene: TRBJ2-1; CDR3nt: TGCGCCAGCAGCCATGGACTAGCGGGGGGTAGCTCCTACAATGAGCAGTTCTTC; CDR3aa: CASSHGLAGGSSYNEQFF
v_gene: TRBV11-2; d_gene: -; abundance: -; j_gene: TRBJ1-1; CDR3nt: TGTGCCAGCAGCCATTTATCCGGGAACACTGAAGCTTTCTTT; CDR3aa: CASSHLSGNTEAFF